Sequencing of this T cell receptor beta chain was carried out in a study of radiation and T cells in renal cell carcinoma. Study background: Nephrectomy followed 15 Gy stereotactic body radiation by 4 weeks.

TCRdb's table, derived via immunoSEQ multiplex PCR, lists solely in-frame clones and lacks some. Among 70,000 to 100,000 clones listed, 70% to 90% were seen once. Stated time point: blood 2 weeks post-SBRT. Treatment described: 15 Gy SBRT to primary tumor, nephrectomy 4 weeks later. The germline CDR1 and CDR2 sequences are SGHRS and YFSETQ. V was shortened by 0 bases and J by 0 bases, with 15 bases between the two germline ends. The CDR3 runs 17 residues. The J gene is TRBJ1-2, the V gene TRBV5-1; a weak D match, TRBD1 (5 bases). The sample was blood, taken from a patient whose treatment included radiotherapy and nephrectomy. The TCR sequence derives from a woman in her forties or fifties with renal cell carcinoma. The CDR3: CASSLEGRETANYGYTF. CDR3 nucleotides: TGCGCCAGCAGCTTGGAAGGCAGGGAAACAGCTAACTATGGCTACACCTTC.